The text below deals with one TCR beta chain. Its antigen specificity is not known. No quality values exist for individual bases; no much larger clone is one base distant. Library construction relied on the immunoSEQ multiplex PCR assay. For the multiplex PCR, a mixture combining 60 forward primers for TCR Vbeta segments and 13 reverse primers for TCR Jbeta segments was used. The CDR3 region of rearranged TCR beta genes was amplified from genomic DNA with a multiplex PCR assay. The Illumina HiSeq System was used to sequence the amplified TCR beta libraries as 87-base-pair reads. Under the source paper's analysis protocol: A later analysis tallied approximately 87 million unique TCR beta chains across the 666 repertoires, and approximately 12 million of those chains were shared by two or more donors. Raw reads were error-corrected and collapsed into unique sequences by a nearest-neighbor algorithm in which closely related sequences were merged to remove PCR and sequencing errors. Alignment of CDR3 sequences to IMGT reference sequences was used to assign V, D and J gene segments. For a sequence to be retained, a match of at least six nucleotides was required to both a V gene segment and a J gene segment. Rearrangements were called productive when the CDR3 lacked stop codons and stayed in frame with V and J; all others were non-productive. CDR3 was defined according to IMGT convention as the region running from the second conserved V-encoded cysteine to the conserved J-encoded phenylalanine. The earlier analysis of approximately 590 of the donors excluded any sequence lacking an unambiguous match to a single V gene segment. In an earlier analysis of some 590 of the donors, a V segment was called functional when productive rearrangements were above 56.7%, and segregating when the standard deviation between donors exceeded 5%. To diagnose cytomegalovirus status from the catalog of TCR beta chain sequences, a statistical classification framework was built. V and J gene assignment, in a later analysis, came from comparing TCR nucleotide sequences with IMGT/GENE-DB human TR gene sequences. In a later analysis, CDR3 sequences and most-parsimonious VDJ recombination scenarios were assigned using the TCRdist pipeline. A later analysis defined each TCR beta chain by its CDR3 amino acid sequence plus V-gene family, and excluded reads lacking a unique V-gene family. In a later analysis, fewer than 600 highly shared, low-generation-probability nucleotide sequences were removed to address suspected cross-contamination and a sequencing artifact. A later analysis calculated a clonal expansion index for each public chain from normalized within-repertoire ranks of inferred template counts. Generation probabilities in a later analysis came from a VDJ recombination model fitted to out-of-frame rearrangements, and those results were checked against IGoR. In a later analysis, hypergeometric tests were used to score TCR-TCR, TCR-HLA and TCR-CMV co-occurrence, with a repertoire-size bias correction applied to TCR pairs. A later analysis estimated false discovery rates by permuting HLA or CMV assignments 20 times. In a later analysis, co-occurring TCRs were grouped with DBSCAN, and TCRdist sequence similarity was added when clustering was performed within HLA-allele-positive subsets. Co-occurrence clustering excluded repertoires with fewer than 30,000 or more than 120,000 public chains, plus five with anomalous nucleotide sharing. This immuneACCESS table, as held by TCRdb, lists in-frame sequences with V and J called but not all clones. Of the missing ones, under half trace to an unresolved V gene in checked studies; the others have no known cause. V, J and clone size derive from that table, while D and trimming were established from the DNA sequence. The sample profile shows around 100,000 clones; around 80% of them were found once. The top ten clones comprise approximately 7.5% of the sample.

The record originates from a study of cytomegalovirus exposure and HLA in healthy donors (dated by TCRdb to 2017 to 2019). Some background on the complete study: According to an earlier analysis of a few hundred of the donors, some 180 million T cells yielded 95 million to 140 million unique TCR beta sequences and about 300 Gb of sequence data. An early release covering 550 to 650 HLA-typed donors comprised 250 to 350 gigabases of sequencing data and roughly 85 million unique TCR sequences. Among the approximately 400 genotyped donors, about 83% belonged to the genetic ancestry cluster associated with self-reported Caucasian donors. The aim of the study was to test whether cataloging public T cell receptors could identify signatures of past pathogen exposure. Using immunosequencing, the study profiled T cell repertoires from some 670 subjects and related those repertoires to cytomegalovirus serostatus. Besides the first cohort of 500 to 700 subjects, a separate validation cohort made up of some 110 different subjects was used. To predict cytomegalovirus infection status, the study combined high-throughput TCR immunosequencing, statistical association of individual TCRs with disease status, and machine learning. A later analysis re-analyzed previously published TCR beta repertoires from 550 to 700 donors and added high-resolution HLA genotyping to study TCR occurrence patterns. The later analysis used no new phenotypic data to find candidate immune exposures, relying instead on TCR beta sequences and their occurrence across donors. An earlier analysis of 587 of the donors applied high-throughput TCR beta sequencing to assess whether each TCR beta V gene segment acted as functional or pseudogenic. Donor age, sex, ethnicity and CMV serostatus were compiled together with the repertoire data. In a later genetic analysis, genome-wide SNP genotypes for about 55% of the roughly 670 donors were used, and that subset was treated as a discovery cohort. All discovery cohort repertoires had been generated using a single sequencing platform. Both class I and class II loci were covered by HLA typing, at four-digit resolution. The number of donors typed differed by locus, with 629-630 for A, B, C, DRB1 and DQB1, more than 500 for DQA1, under 610 for DPA1, and approximately 470 for DPB1. Because of strong linkage in the cohort, four to six DR-DQ haplotypes were treated as single units for association and clustering. Across about 370 genotyped donors of the cohort, an average of about 240,000 unique TCR beta nucleotide sequences per donor were sequenced, and 15% to 20% of those sequences were non-productive.

What the authors observed across the whole study: This cohort had only TCR beta chains sequenced, and the lack of alpha or paired-chain data limited which features could be detected. The sequencing pipeline was judged likely to have produced a cluster of highly shared sequence variants as a technical artifact. A further reported finding was that TCR beta sequences accurately predicted the HLA-A and HLA-B alleles for most subjects in the first cohort. Broadly in line with IMGT annotations, most TCR beta V segments showed up in productive rearrangements about 87% or about 30% of the time in an earlier analysis of 450 to 750 of the donors. Some IMGT-functional V segments, including TRBV6-2 and TRBV6-3, could not be distinguished by the 87-base-pair reads and were therefore excluded. Assigning TCR associations to individual alleles was difficult when HLA alleles, especially DR and DQ, strongly co-occurred. In a later analysis, most CMV-associated TCR beta chains were found to appear HLA-restricted, with HLA associations seemingly driven largely by CMV exposure. Because counts were too low, roughly 17 rarely observed V segments, including chromosome 9 orphons, were left out of the earlier analysis of 587 of the donors. Most TCR sequences were observed very rarely across donors, whereas some public TCRs were present in many individuals. The presence/absence analyses assumed that sequencing depth was roughly uniform across donors, and that assumption may not be true. In both the original and validation cohorts, the classifier was reported to diagnose cytomegalovirus status with high specificity and sensitivity. In a later genetic analysis, a missense DCLRE1C variant was associated with V-gene and J-gene trimming of TCR beta chains, and the association was replicated in an independent cohort. Compared with the approximately 710-donor mean, donors in an Asian-associated ancestry cluster had fewer N-insertions in productive TCRs, according to a later genetic analysis. A later analysis found that TCR association rates varied across HLA loci, with DRB1 alleles showing the most associated TCRs and HLA-C alleles the fewest. Because some donors lacked HLA typing at each locus, the association tests relied only on the typed subset. At a false discovery rate of 0.05, a later analysis linked 16,000 or so TCR beta sequences to specific HLA alleles. A total of around 150 TCR beta chains were listed by the study as associated with cytomegalovirus. Linkage disequilibrium might explain the correlated functional status among segregating V segments, but an unknown experimental factor could not be excluded. The authors suggested that the approach could potentially be extended to other disease states and immunological phenotypes. Three of the identified cytomegalovirus-associated TCR beta chains were confirmed in vitro to be specific for cytomegalovirus antigens. Several of the top co-occurrence clusters appeared to be linked to parvovirus B19, influenza, CMV and Epstein-Barr virus, according to a later analysis. A later analysis found that HLA-associated TCR beta chains were more clonally expanded and had lower generation probabilities than equally common non-associated chains. For the cohort, immune exposure information was limited to CMV serostatus.

The cohort comprised fewer than 750 healthy bone marrow donors. At the time of sampling, all cohort members were nominally healthy, though unrecorded immune exposures were likely present. The donor tested CMV seronegative and was one of the 352 seronegative cohort members. A peripheral blood sample was provided by each donor, and peripheral blood mononuclear cells were used for TCR beta sequencing. Genomic DNA was extracted from the blood cell samples with the Qiagen DNeasy Blood Extraction Kit. Relative to germline, V is 7 bases shorter and J is 2 bases shorter, with 14 bases between their ends. The CDR3 numbers 13 residues from cysteine through phenylalanine. Only the CDR3 part of the read is kept: 39 bases, read in frame from the first base. Looking up the germline V gene yields CDR1 SQVTM and CDR2 ANQGSEA.

The sequencing sample was made of PBMCs. The V and J genes are TRBV29-1 and TRBJ2-5, and possibly TRBD1, on 6 matching bases. The source is a man aged 25 to 45 in good health and CMV-seronegative. The CDR3 protein: CSASGQGQETQYF. The sequence in DNA is TGCAGCGCTTCCGGCCAGGGGCAAGAGACCCAGTACTTC.